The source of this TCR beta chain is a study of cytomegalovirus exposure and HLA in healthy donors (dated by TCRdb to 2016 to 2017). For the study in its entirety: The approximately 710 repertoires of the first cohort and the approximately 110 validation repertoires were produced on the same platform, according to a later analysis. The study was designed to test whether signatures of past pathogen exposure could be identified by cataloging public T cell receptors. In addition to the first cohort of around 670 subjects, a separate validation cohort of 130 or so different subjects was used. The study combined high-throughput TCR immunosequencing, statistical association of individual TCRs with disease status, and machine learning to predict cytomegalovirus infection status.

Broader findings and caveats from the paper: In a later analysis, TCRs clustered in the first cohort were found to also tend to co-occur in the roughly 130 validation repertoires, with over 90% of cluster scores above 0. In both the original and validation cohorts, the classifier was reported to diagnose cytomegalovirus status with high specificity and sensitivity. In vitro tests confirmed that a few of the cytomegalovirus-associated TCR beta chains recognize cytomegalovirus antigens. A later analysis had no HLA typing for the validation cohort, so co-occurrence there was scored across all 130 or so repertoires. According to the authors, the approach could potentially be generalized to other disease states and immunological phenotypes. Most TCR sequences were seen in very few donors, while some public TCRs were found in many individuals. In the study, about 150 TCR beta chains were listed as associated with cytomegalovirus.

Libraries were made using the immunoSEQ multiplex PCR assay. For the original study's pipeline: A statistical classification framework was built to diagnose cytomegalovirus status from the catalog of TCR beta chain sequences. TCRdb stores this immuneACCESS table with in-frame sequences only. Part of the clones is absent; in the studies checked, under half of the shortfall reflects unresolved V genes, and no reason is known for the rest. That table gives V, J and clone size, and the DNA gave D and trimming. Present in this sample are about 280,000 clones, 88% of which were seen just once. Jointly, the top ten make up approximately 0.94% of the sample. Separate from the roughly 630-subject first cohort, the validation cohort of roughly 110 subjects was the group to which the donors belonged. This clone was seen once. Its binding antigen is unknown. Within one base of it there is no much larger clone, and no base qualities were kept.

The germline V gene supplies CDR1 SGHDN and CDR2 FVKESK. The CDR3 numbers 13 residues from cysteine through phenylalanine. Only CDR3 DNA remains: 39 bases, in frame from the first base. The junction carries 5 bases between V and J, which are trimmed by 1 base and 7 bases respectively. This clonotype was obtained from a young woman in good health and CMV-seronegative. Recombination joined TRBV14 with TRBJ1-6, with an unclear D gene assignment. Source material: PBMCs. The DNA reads TGTGCCAGCAGCCAAGCGAGAAATTCACCCCTCCACTTT. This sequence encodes CASSQARNSPLHF.